The clone carrying this T cell receptor beta chain was seen a handful of times. These data belong to a study of blood T cell repertoires in COVID-19. Study context: Sites in the United States, Italy and Spain provided acute and convalescent COVID-19 samples.

Assay used: immunoSEQ multiplex PCR; TCRdb lists only in-frame clones, some missing. The table records some 160,000 clones, about 80% of them present only once. Germline loops: CDR1 SGHRS, CDR2 YFSETQ. The length of the CDR3 is 16 residues. V was pared by 0 bases and J by 6 bases, with 10 bases of the junction left unmatched. The chain is built from TRBV5-1 and TRBJ1-2; 8 positions agree with TRBD1. The sequencing input was peripheral blood. This TCR was recovered from an elderly woman with acute or convalescent COVID-19. In DNA form, the CDR3 reads TGCGCCAGCAGCTTGGAGGGCGGACAGGGTGGGAATGGCTACACCTTC. It translates to CASSLEGGQGGNGYTF.